The 17 T cell receptor beta chains below were found in one sample sequenced in a study of T cells in Graves' hyperthyroidism and ophthalmopathy. TCR beta CDR3 regions were amplified from RNA transcripts. A first-round RT-PCR of the TCR CDR3 used the HTBI primer set. TCRdb passed the multiplex PCR reads through MiXCR, listing each CDR3 protein once. The sample holds some 510,000 distinct CDR3 sequences, roughly 50% seen once. The sequenced sample was peripheral blood or thyroid tissue (not recorded which). The receptor set was obtained from a woman between 18 and 29 years old with Graves' hyperthyroidism.

As to this clonotype: This may stem from a read error, because a much larger clone lies one nucleotide away. The chain employs TRBV20-1 and TRBJ1-1; 10 bases are shared with TRBD1. Germline assignment: CDR1 DFQATT and CDR2 SNEGSKA (reference sequence). V shed 6 bases, J shed 1 base, and the junction held 2 bases outside the gene matches. The CDR3 has 13 amino acids. The CDR3, as DNA: TGCAGTGCGGGGGACAGGGGGAACACTGAAGCTTTCTTT. Amino acids: CSAGDRGNTEAFF.

As regards this clonotype: A read error is possible here, since a much larger clone lies one base away. The chain employs TRBV7-3 and TRBJ1-1; 7 nucleotides line up with TRBD1. V shed 6 bases and J 7 bases; nucleotides not matched to a gene: 5. Germline V lookup: CDR1 SGHTA, CDR2 FQGTGA. This CDR3 is 12 amino acids long. The CDR3 DNA reads TGTGCCAGCAGGTTGGGACAGCTTGAAGCTTTCTTT. Its protein is CASRLGQLEAFF.

There are many counts of this clonotype. The chain's CDR3 is CAIKARTGDFYEQYF. CDR3 in DNA: TGTGCCATCAAAGCCCGGACAGGGGACTTCTACGAGCAGTACTTC. The chain is built from TRBV10-3 and TRBJ2-7; 9 positions match TRBD1. Germline V lookup: CDR1 ENHRY, CDR2 SYGVKD. The CDR3 spans 15 residues. V lost 7 bases to trimming and J lost 3 bases; unmatched junction nucleotides: 10.

This clonotype showed up just once. The V gene is TRBV2, the J gene TRBJ2-5, with 12 positions matching TRBD2. Germline V gene lookup returns CDR1 SNHLY and CDR2 FYNNEI. This CDR3 is built from 12 residues. The CDR3: CAGLAGLETQYF. CDR3 sequence (DNA): TGTGCTGGACTAGCGGGACTAGAGACCCAGTACTTC. Full variable domain (rest looked up from reference TRBV2 and TRBJ2-5): EPEVTQTPSHQVTQMGQEVILRCVPISNHLYFYWYRQILGQKVEFLVSFYNNEISEKSEIFDDQFSVERPDGSNFTLKIRSTKLEDSAMYFCAGLAGLETQYFGPGTRLLVL.

The rearrangement joins TRBV2 to TRBJ1-5; D call uncertain. The CDR3 runs to 13 residues. The germline V gene has CDR1 SNHLY and CDR2 FYNNEI. Trimming pared 8 bases from V and 11 bases from J, leaving 19 bases between. The chain's CDR3 is CASHLPGGGAQHF. CDR3 coding DNA: TGTGCCAGCCACCTCCCGGGAGGTGGGGCCCAGCATTTT.

CDR3 sequence (DNA): TGTGCCACCAGCAGCCTCGGACAGCAAGAGACCCAGTACTTC. This codes for CATSSLGQQETQYF. The genes are TRBV15 and TRBJ2-5; D is possibly TRBD1 (6 bases). With 3 bases removed from V and 2 bases from J, the gap between germline ends came to 10 bases. Germline assignment: CDR1 LNHNV and CDR2 YYDKDF (reference sequence). This CDR3 region has 14 residues.

There are many counts of this clonotype. The CDR3 sequence is CASSSGQQNEQYF. CDR3 nucleotides: TGTGCCAGCAGCTCGGGACAACAAAACGAGCAGTACTTC. The J gene is TRBJ2-7, the V gene TRBV7-9; D is possibly TRBD1 (6 bases). Trimming stripped 4 bases from V and 5 bases from J, with 12 bases between. CDR1 is SEHNR, CDR2 FQNEAQ, per germline (reference sequence). The CDR3 sequence is 13 residues long.

The rearrangement joins TRBV12-3 or TRBV12-4 to TRBJ1-5; D call uncertain. With 4 bases removed from V and 3 bases from J, the gap between germline ends came to 10 bases. The CDR3 is 14 residues long. As DNA, the CDR3 is TGTGCCAGCAGTTCCCCGGTGCCCAATCAGCCCCAGCATTTT. Its protein product is CASSSPVPNQPQHF.

The V and J genes are TRBV5-1 and TRBJ1-1; maybe TRBD1 (6 bases). The CDR3 covers 16 residues. Trimming took 0 bases from V and 5 from J, leaving 17 bases between them. Per germline, CDR1 SGHRS and CDR2 YFSETQ. CDR3 amino acids: CASSLAGGRLGTEAFF. The CDR3 nucleotides read TGCGCCAGCAGCTTGGCCGGGGGCCGTTTGGGTACTGAAGCTTTCTTT.

CDR3 sequence (DNA): TGTGCCAGTAGTATAGCGGACGAGCAGTACTTC. This encodes CASSIADEQYF. J is TRBJ2-7 and V is TRBV19; D is undetermined. Looked up from germline, CDR1 is LNHDA and CDR2 is SQIVND (reference sequence). The CDR3 is made up of 11 amino acids. V was shortened by 1 base and J by 5 bases, with 3 bases between the two germline ends.

This clonotype was counted many times. This chain links TRBV7-2 with TRBJ1-1; maybe TRBD1 (5 bases). The CDR3 extends over 12 amino acids. The V gene lost 1 base and the J gene lost 6 bases, with 6 bases spanning the gap. Germline values: CDR1 SGHTA, CDR2 FQGNSA. In DNA form, the CDR3 reads TGTGCCAGCAGCTTAGGAGGGGCTGAAGCTTTCTTT. It codes for CASSLGGAEAFF.

The rearrangement uses TRBV6-5 and TRBJ2-7; 9 bases align to TRBD1. Germline CDR1 and CDR2: MNHEY and SVGAGI. J gave up 5 bases and V 4 bases, and 6 bases lay outside the gene matches. The CDR3 is 14 amino acids. This chain's CDR3 is CASSFWTGDHEQYF. CDR3 DNA: TGTGCCAGCAGTTTTTGGACAGGGGACCACGAGCAGTACTTC.

The chain links TRBV20-1 to TRBJ1-2, with TRBD1 as a possible D gene (5 bases). This CDR3 is built from 12 residues. The V end lost 5 bases, the J end lost 3 bases, and 10 bases lay between the germline ends. Germline lookup yields CDR1 DFQATT and CDR2 SNEGSKA (reference sequence). CDR3: CSAFQGDYGYTF. CDR3 nucleotides: TGCAGTGCTTTCCAGGGTGACTATGGCTACACCTTC.

The chain is built from TRBV20-1 and TRBJ1-5; TRBD1 matches 7 bases. The germline V gene encodes CDR1 DFQATT and CDR2 SNEGSKA (reference sequence). CDR3 length equals 14 residues. With V trimmed by 3 bases and J by 7 bases, 9 bases remained unmatched. The CDR3 DNA reads TGCAGTGCTAGGGAGGGGGCCTCTGAGCAGCCCCAGCATTTT. It is translated as CSAREGASEQPQHF.

Sample share makes this clonotype medium-sized. The chain couples TRBV10-3 to TRBJ1-4; D unclear. Per germline, CDR1 ENHRY and CDR2 SYGVKD. The length of the CDR3 is 13 residues. V lost 7 bases, J lost 5 bases, and 11 bases lay in between. As DNA, the CDR3 is TGTGCCATCACCCCTGCAGAGAATGAAAAACTGTTTTTT. It is translated as CAITPAENEKLFF.

This clonotype appeared a single time. At one boundary the junction diverges from the germline segment, which might be a read error. This sequence joins TRBV10-3 and TRBJ2-7, with a possible D match to TRBD2 (5 bases). Looked up from germline, CDR1 is ENHRY and CDR2 is SYGVKD. This CDR3 is 15 amino acids long. In DNA, the CDR3 is TGTGCCAGCAGTGAGGGAAAGATCGTCTCCTACGAGCAGTACTTC. Protein product: CASSEGKIVSYEQYF.

This rearrangement joins TRBV7-8 to TRBJ2-5; 14 nucleotides agree with TRBD2. Trimming at V came to 5 bases and at J to 4 bases, leaving 9 bases not matched to a gene. CDR3 length: 17 residues. Germline-derived CDR1 and CDR2 are SGHVS and FQNEAQ. CDR3: CASSPGTSGSRTETQYF. The CDR3 DNA reads TGTGCCAGCAGCCCTGGGACTAGCGGGAGTCGAACAGAGACCCAGTACTTC.